This is a list of T cell receptor beta chains from one sample in a study of CD8 T cells in ankylosing spondylitis. MiXCR was run by TCRdb on the 5' RACE reads, yielding one entry per CDR3 protein. The sample contains about 500,000 distinct CDR3 sequences, roughly 13% of which appear only once. What was sequenced was blood, either unsorted or a sorted T cell fraction (not recorded which). Source of these receptors: a male donor with ankylosing spondylitis. CDR3s include the opening cysteine and the closing phenylalanine or tryptophan. A D gene is named only where the DNA matches it firmly. Expanded clones are given a class, and other clones once, few, many or no size at all.

>TRBJ1-1|TRBV7-9|TRBD1|many
CASSLESGGGTEAFF
TGTGCCAGCAGCTTAGAATCAGGGGGAGGGACTGAAGCTTTCTTT
>TRBJ1-2|TRBV12-3/TRBV12-4|NA|few
CASSLNSGGSYGYTF
TGTGCCAGCAGTTTAAACAGTGGGGGCAGCTATGGCTACACCTTC
>TRBJ2-5|TRBV9|TRBD1|few
CASSALTGGKETQYF
TGTGCCAGCAGCGCCCTGACAGGGGGAAAAGAGACCCAGTACTTC
>TRBJ1-1|TRBV27|NA|NA
CASSFGGAPEAFF
TGTGCCAGCAGTTTTGGGGGGGCCCCTGAAGCTTTCTTT
>TRBJ2-3|TRBV4-2|NA|NA
CASSQNTRTTDTQYF
TGTGCCAGCAGCCAAAATACCCGAACCACAGATACGCAGTATTTT
>TRBJ2-5|TRBV4-1|NA|many
CASSPQGGNQETQYF
TGCGCCAGCAGCCCCCAGGGGGGGAACCAAGAGACCCAGTACTTC
>TRBJ1-4|TRBV7-9|NA|NA
CASSLGRELLEKLFF
TGTGCCAGCAGCCTAGGGAGGGAGCTTCTTGAAAAACTGTTTTTT
>TRBJ2-1|TRBV12-3/TRBV12-4|TRBD1|NA
CASSFRTGVYWERFF
TGTGCCAGCAGTTTTAGGACAGGGGTTTATTGGGAGCGGTTCTTC
>TRBJ2-5|TRBV7-7|NA|few
CASSLDRTVQETQYF
TGTGCCAGCAGCTTAGACCGGACAGTCCAAGAGACCCAGTACTTC
>TRBJ1-1|TRBV3-1|NA|many
CASSLRGARDEAFF
TGTGCCAGCAGCCTCAGAGGGGCCCGGGATGAAGCTTTCTTT
>TRBJ2-5|TRBV20-1|TRBD2|NA
CSVVGTSGYQETQYF
TGCAGTGTAGTTGGGACTAGCGGCTACCAAGAGACCCAGTACTTC
>TRBJ1-4|TRBV12-3/TRBV12-4|NA|many
CASSPGLVGEKLFF
TGTGCCAGCAGTCCCGGTCTGGTGGGTGAAAAACTGTTTTTT
>TRBJ2-1|TRBV6-5|NA|NA
CASSYSAQQFF
TGTGCCAGCAGTTACTCGGCCCAGCAGTTCTTC
>TRBJ2-2|TRBV12-3/TRBV12-4|NA|many
CASSLNPGELFF
TGTGCCAGCAGCCTCAATCCTGGGGAGCTGTTTTTT
>TRBJ2-7|TRBV7-2|NA|NA
CASSVDPGSTYEQYF
TGTGCCAGCAGCGTCGATCCGGGCTCCACCTACGAGCAGTACTTC
>TRBJ2-3|TRBV20-1|NA|few
CSARESGSESDTQYF
TGCAGTGCTAGAGAATCCGGGAGCGAATCAGATACGCAGTATTTT
>TRBJ1-2|TRBV5-6|NA|few
CASSLVVGNYGYTF
TGTGCCAGCAGCTTGGTAGTAGGGAACTATGGCTACACCTTC
>TRBJ2-2|TRBV6-2/TRBV6-3|TRBD2|many
CASSYSTSGSTNTGELFF
TGTGCCAGCAGTTACTCGACTAGCGGGAGTACGAACACCGGGGAGCTGTTTTTT
>TRBJ1-5|TRBV27|NA|NA
CASSLLGEGQPQHF
TGTGCCAGCAGTTTATTGGGGGAGGGTCAGCCCCAGCATTTT
>TRBJ2-3|TRBV7-9|TRBD2|few
CASSFPGVSGVADTQYF
TGTGCCAGCAGCTTCCCGGGAGTGAGCGGGGTGGCAGATACGCAGTATTTT
>TRBJ2-7|TRBV5-1|NA|NA
CASSSRQGSYEQYF
TGCGCCAGCAGCTCTCGGCAGGGGTCCTACGAGCAGTACTTC
>TRBJ2-1|TRBV7-2|TRBD2|NA
CASSLTGTSHQLQFF
TGTGCCAGCAGCTTAACCGGGACTAGCCACCAATTGCAGTTCTTC
>TRBJ2-5|TRBV3-1|TRBD1|few
CASSQGTGGMKTQYF
TGTGCCAGCAGCCAAGGGACAGGGGGAATGAAGACCCAGTACTTC
>TRBJ2-4|TRBV20-1|NA|few
CSAREGWKAKNIQYF
TGCAGTGCTAGAGAGGGATGGAAGGCCAAAAACATTCAGTACTTC
>TRBJ2-1|TRBV12-3/TRBV12-4|NA|few
CASSFAEDYNEQFF
TGTGCCAGCAGTTTTGCGGAGGACTACAATGAGCAGTTCTTC
>TRBJ2-5|TRBV7-2|NA|few
CASSLDGEETQYF
TGTGCCAGCAGCTTAGACGGGGAAGAGACCCAGTACTTC
>TRBJ2-1|TRBV7-9|NA|many
CASRSRTDSYNEQFF
TGTGCCAGCAGATCTAGGACTGATTCCTACAATGAGCAGTTCTTC
>TRBJ1-2|TRBV9|NA|NA
CASSPAGGYGYTF
TGTGCCAGCAGTCCGGCGGGTGGCTATGGCTACACCTTC
>TRBJ2-6|TRBV5-1|TRBD2|NA
CASSPQGLAGPSGANVLTF
TGCGCCAGCAGCCCCCAGGGGCTAGCGGGACCCTCTGGGGCCAACGTCCTGACTTTC
>TRBJ1-2|TRBV7-2|TRBD1|few
CASSPGQGARMYYGYTF
TGTGCCAGCAGCCCGGGACAGGGGGCCAGAATGTACTATGGCTACACCTTC
>TRBJ2-7|TRBV10-2|TRBD2|few
CASSEIGTSGIRSYEQYF
TGCGCCAGCAGTGAGATCGGGACTAGCGGCATCCGCAGCTACGAGCAGTACTTC